This T cell receptor (beta chain) was sequenced in a study of blood T cell repertoires in COVID-19. Study-level background: Specimens from acute and convalescent COVID-19 originated in the United States, Italy and Spain. The analysed material was cDNA or gDNA that came from T cells, B-cell-depleted T cells, or PBMCs.

Original methodology: Nucleated cell counts were estimated from reference gene primer amplification. The data were produced by immunoSEQ multiplex PCR, yet TCRdb's version contains in-frame clones alone and is incomplete. The V and J calls and clone size were taken over from that table, and D and trimming were inferred from the DNA. The data contain 95,000 to 100,000 clones, approximately 90% of them singletons. The CDR3 sequence is 14 residues long. Germline CDR1 and CDR2: SGHRS and YFSETQ. Unmatched junction bases numbered 6, after V lost 4 bases and J lost 2 bases. The chain couples TRBV5-1 to TRBJ2-7, with 7 bases aligning to TRBD1. The sequencing input was peripheral blood. The receptor's source is a man aged 50 or older with acute or convalescent COVID-19. The CDR3 DNA follows: TGCGCCAGCAGCGTGACAGGGCTTCCCTACGAGCAGTACTTC. Translated: CASSVTGLPYEQYF.